Listed here are 29 T cell receptor beta chains from one sample, sequenced in a study of pediatric ulcerative colitis. Only in-frame clones appear in the TCRdb table, and some are missing; sequencing was by immunoSEQ multiplex PCR. The sample lists tens of thousands of clones; approximately 78% were seen once. Material: blood. These receptors all come from a boy aged 5-17 years with severe ulcerative colitis.

The chain employs TRBV6-5 and TRBJ1-4; 7 positions agree with TRBD1. Losses at the gene ends were 0 bases for V and 6 bases for J; bases not matched to a gene: 4. The CDR3 is 15 residues long. Germline V gives CDR1 MNHEY, CDR2 SVGAGI. The CDR3 DNA reads as TGTGCCAGCAGTTACTCCGACAGGGTAGATGAAAAACTGTTTTTT. Translation: CASSYSDRVDEKLFF.

The chain is built from TRBV10-2 and TRBJ1-1; TRBD1 matches 9 bases. There are 16 residues in the CDR3. J gave up 4 bases and V 6 bases, and 12 bases lay outside the gene matches. Germline CDR1 WSHSY, CDR2 SAAADI. For the CDR3, the DNA is TGCGCCAGCAGGAACAGGGGGCTAGCCTACCGCACTGAAGCTTTCTTT. This sequence encodes CASRNRGLAYRTEAFF.

This clone was seen a single time. J is TRBJ2-7 and V is TRBV6-5; D not resolved. Germline assignment: CDR1 MNHEY and CDR2 SVGAGI. Trimming pared 1 base from V and 3 bases from J, leaving 13 bases between. CDR3 length: 15 amino acids. As DNA, the CDR3 is TGTGCCAGCAGTTACTTCGTGGGTTCAGACTACGAGCAGTACTTC. The encoded protein is CASSYFVGSDYEQYF.

V gene TRBV19 combines with J gene TRBJ2-1; no clear D gene. Trimming left V 1 base short and J 12 bases short, with 16 bases between. CDR1 and CDR2 from the germline V gene are LNHDA and SQIVND (reference sequence). This CDR3 has 14 residues. CDR3: CASSIVETTFGQFF. Here the CDR3 DNA reads TGTGCCAGTAGTATAGTCGAGACAACCTTTGGGCAGTTCTTC.

This clone was detected only once. This chain connects TRBV2 to TRBJ2-2; 10 bases agree with TRBD1. There are 18 residues in the CDR3. Unmatched junction bases numbered 6, after V lost 0 bases and J lost 2 bases. Looked up from germline, CDR1 is SNHLY and CDR2 is FYNNEI. CDR3 protein: CASSEALWDRGNTGELFF. The DNA for the CDR3 is TGTGCCAGCAGTGAAGCGCTTTGGGACAGGGGCAACACCGGGGAGCTGTTTTTT.

The V and J genes are TRBV7-8 and TRBJ1-1; 7 bases line up with TRBD1. The germline CDR1 and CDR2 sequences are SGHVS and FQNEAQ. This CDR3 has 17 residues. The V segment lost 5 bases and the J segment 1 base; nucleotides outside the gene matches: 13. The CDR3 region has the DNA TGTGCCAGCAGCACCCGAAAGAGGACAGGAGAGAACACTGAAGCTTTCTTT. Encoded protein: CASSTRKRTGENTEAFF.

The J gene is TRBJ1-2, the V gene TRBV5-6; 12 nucleotides match TRBD1. Germline CDR1 and CDR2: SGHDT and YYEEEE. Trimming cost V 0 bases and J 8 bases; bases outside gene matches: 11. The CDR3 has 17 residues. The CDR3 spells CASSLEGIRDRGQGYTF. The CDR3 DNA sequence: TGTGCCAGCAGCTTGGAGGGTATTCGGGACAGGGGGCAGGGCTACACCTTC.

The V call is TRBV13, the J call TRBJ2-3; the D gene is possibly TRBD1 (5 bases). There are 13 residues in the CDR3. Germline assignment: CDR1 PRHDT and CDR2 FYEKMQ (reference sequence). Trimming left V 8 bases short and J 1 base short, with 10 bases between. The CDR3 here is CASSDSRTDTQYF. As DNA, the CDR3 is TGTGCCAGCTCCGACAGTCGCACAGATACGCAGTATTTT.

The V gene is TRBV6-6, the J gene TRBJ1-3, with D possibly being TRBD1 (6 bases). Germline V gene lookup returns CDR1 MNHNY and CDR2 SVGAGI (reference sequence). The V gene lost 6 bases and the J gene lost 9 bases, with 18 bases spanning the gap. CDR3 length equals 14 residues. CDR3 amino acids: CASSSGTRRVTIYF. Here the CDR3 DNA reads TGTGCCAGCAGCTCCGGGACAAGGCGGGTCACCATATATTTT.

V and J are TRBV4-3 and TRBJ1-4; 8 bases line up with TRBD1. The germline V gene encodes CDR1 LGHNA and CDR2 YSLEER. The CDR3 runs to 16 residues. V was pared by 2 bases and J by 8 bases, with 10 bases of the junction left unmatched. CDR3 nucleotide sequence: TGCGCCAGCAGCCAAATGACCGGACAGGGCGCCGAAAAACTGTTTTTT. Translated, it gives CASSQMTGQGAEKLFF.

The chain has TRBV9 and TRBJ2-1; 9 bases are shared with TRBD1. Per the germline V gene, CDR1 is SGDLS and CDR2 is YYNGEE. CDR3 length equals 16 residues. Germline trimming cut 4 bases from V and 5 bases from J; bases unmatched to any gene: 10. The DNA for the CDR3 is TGTGCCAGCAGCAAACCCCGGGACAGGGTCCACAATGAGCAGTTCTTC. Its translation: CASSKPRDRVHNEQFF.

This sequence joins TRBV2 and TRBJ2-1; no reliable D call. Trimming pared 6 bases from V and 7 bases from J, leaving 4 bases between. This CDR3 has 10 residues. Germline V lookup: CDR1 SNHLY, CDR2 FYNNEI. The CDR3 spells CASRGNEQFF. The CDR3 DNA is TGTGCCAGCAGGGGGAATGAGCAGTTCTTC.

The chain couples TRBV7-9 to TRBJ1-1; D is possibly TRBD1 (6 bases). Trimming stripped 5 bases from V and 6 bases from J, with 16 bases between. Germline lookup yields CDR1 SEHNR and CDR2 FQNEAQ (reference sequence). This CDR3 has 14 residues. CDR3 in DNA: TGTGCCAGCAGCGCACAGGGTTTTTTCTCTGAAGCTTTCTTT. This codes for CASSAQGFFSEAFF.

This clone was picked up one time. This chain joins TRBV28 and TRBJ2-7; 11 nucleotides match TRBD2. CDR3 size: 17 residues. The germline CDR1 and CDR2 sequences are MDHEN and SYDVKM. Trimming took 3 bases from V and 5 from J; bases not matched to a gene: 12. CDR3 in DNA: TGTGCCAGCAGTTTCTCCGGGACTAGCGGTAGTGGTGACGAGCAGTACTTC. As protein: CASSFSGTSGSGDEQYF.

This chain joins TRBV5-1 and TRBJ1-1; TRBD1 matches at 7 bases. The CDR3 runs to 15 residues. Trimming at V came to 4 bases and at J to 2 bases, leaving 8 bases not matched to a gene. Germline V CDR1 and CDR2: SGHRS, YFSETQ. The CDR3 spells CASSLDRTFNTEAFF. Here the CDR3 DNA reads TGCGCCAGCAGCCTGGACAGGACTTTTAACACTGAAGCTTTCTTT.

V usage is TRBV6-6 and J usage is TRBJ2-7, with TRBD1 identical over 11 bases. With V trimmed by 2 bases and J by 3 bases, 0 bases remained unmatched. CDR3 length equals 14 residues. Germline CDR1 MNHNY, CDR2 SVGAGI (reference sequence). Written as DNA, the CDR3 is TGTGCCAGCAGTTACGGGACAGGGGGCTACGAGCAGTACTTC. It codes for CASSYGTGGYEQYF.

The table lists this clone with a few counts. V gene TRBV10-3 combines with J gene TRBJ1-6, with D possibly TRBD1 on 5 matching bases. Germline V CDR1 and CDR2: ENHRY, SYGVKD. The germline V and J ends were trimmed by 3 bases and 8 bases, with 8 bases remaining between them. This CDR3 is built from 13 residues. This CDR3 reads CAISDGGDSPLHF. The CDR3 bases are TGTGCCATCAGTGACGGGGGAGATTCACCCCTCCACTTT.

The gene calls are TRBV19 and TRBJ2-2; D might be TRBD2 (6 bases). This CDR3 has 18 residues. The V gene's germline CDR1 is LNHDA and CDR2 SQIVND (reference sequence). Trimming cost V 1 base and J 6 bases, with 21 bases left between them. DNA for the CDR3: TGTGCCAGTAGTATAGGTCGAGGCAGGGACTTTACGGCCGGGGAGCTGTTTTTT. Residues: CASSIGRGRDFTAGELFF.

The genes are TRBV18 and TRBJ1-1, with D perhaps TRBD1 (6 bases). This CDR3 has 16 residues. The germline V gene has CDR1 KGHSH and CDR2 LQKENI. V dropped 0 bases and J dropped 5 bases, with 16 bases sitting between them. In DNA, the CDR3 is TGTGCCAGCTCACCACCGATGAAGGGGGGAGGGACTGAAGCTTTCTTT. It is translated as CASSPPMKGGGTEAFF.

The V call is TRBV11-1, the J call TRBJ1-1; possibly TRBD1 for D (5 bases). Germline values: CDR1 SGHAT, CDR2 FQDESV (reference sequence). V was shortened by 4 bases and J by 0 bases, with 12 bases between the two germline ends. The CDR3 length is 15 residues. CDR3 sequence: CASSSHRGLNTEAFF. The CDR3 coding sequence is TGTGCCAGCAGCTCCCATAGGGGATTGAACACTGAAGCTTTCTTT.

This sequence joins TRBV6-5 and TRBJ1-4; no clear D gene. Trimming took off 6 bases at V and 5 bases at J, with 13 bases between the two ends. Germline CDR1 and CDR2: MNHEY and SVGAGI. This CDR3 is built from 14 residues. The CDR3 DNA reads TGTGCCAGCAGCACCCTTGACATGAATGAAAAACTGTTTTTT. This codes for CASSTLDMNEKLFF.

The chain combines TRBV19 with TRBJ1-6, with 7 positions matching TRBD1. Germline CDR1 LNHDA, CDR2 SQIVND (reference sequence). CDR3 length equals 13 residues. J was trimmed by 7 bases and V by 9 bases; bases with no gene match: 6. The DNA for the CDR3 is TGTGCCAGCAGAACAGGGGTGAATTCACCCCTCCACTTT. This gives the protein CASRTGVNSPLHF.

CDR3 nucleotide sequence: TGCGCCAGCAGCTTGGGCTCAGGAGGGGACACTGAAGCTTTCTTT. It translates to CASSLGSGGDTEAFF. The chain couples TRBV5-1 to TRBJ1-1; D might be TRBD1 (5 bases). This CDR3 contains 15 residues. V lost 0 bases to trimming and J lost 3 bases, with 12 bases between them. Germline V CDR1 and CDR2: SGHRS, YFSETQ.

The V and J genes are TRBV12-5 and TRBJ2-7, with TRBD1 as a possible D gene (5 bases). Germline V gene lookup returns CDR1 LGHNT and CDR2 FRNRAP. Trimming shortened V by 10 bases and J by 4 bases, and 14 bases separated the two germline ends. There are 12 residues in the CDR3. The DNA of the CDR3 is TGTGCTACAGGGAAAACAGGATACGAGCAGTACTTC. Its translation: CATGKTGYEQYF.

The gene calls are TRBV6-5 and TRBJ2-7; 8 positions agree with TRBD1. The CDR3 consists of 15 residues. V trimming: 2 bases; J trimming: 3 bases; junction bases outside the gene matches: 6. Germline V gene sequence: CDR1 MNHEY, CDR2 SVGAGI. CDR3 region: CASSYKGTGVYEQYF. The CDR3 DNA reads TGTGCCAGCAGTTACAAAGGGACAGGTGTCTACGAGCAGTACTTC.

The rearrangement uses TRBV7-7 and TRBJ2-5; tentatively, D is TRBD2 (5 bases). CDR3 length: 14 amino acids. Germline CDR1 reads SSHAT; CDR2 reads FNYEAQ (reference sequence). The ends were cut back, 3 bases at V and 2 bases at J, with 10 bases in the middle. The CDR3 DNA follows: TGTGCCAGCAGCTTGAAGGGAGTACAAGAGACCCAGTACTTC. It is translated as CASSLKGVQETQYF.

This chain's CDR3 is CASRTPYEQYF. CDR3 bases: TGTGCCAGCAGAACCCCCTACGAGCAGTACTTC. The rearrangement links TRBV27 to TRBJ2-7; D call uncertain. CDR3 size: 11 residues. V lost 6 bases and J lost 2, with 5 bases in between. Germline V gene lookup returns CDR1 MNHEY and CDR2 SMNVEV (reference sequence).

The chain carries TRBV5-4 and TRBJ2-7, with 10 bases that match TRBD1. The J segment lost 0 bases and the V segment lost 4 bases, leaving 7 bases of the junction unmatched. CDR3 length: 16 amino acids. CDR1 SGHNT and CDR2 YYREEE come from the germline V gene (reference sequence). The CDR3 sequence is CASSHLGQGISYEQYF. The CDR3, as DNA: TGTGCCAGCAGCCACCTGGGACAGGGGATCTCCTACGAGCAGTACTTC.

The rearrangement uses TRBV19 and TRBJ2-6; 7 nucleotides match TRBD1. The V segment lost 3 bases and the J segment 2 bases; nucleotides outside the gene matches: 7. Germline loops: CDR1 LNHDA, CDR2 SQIVND (reference sequence). The CDR3 runs 17 residues. As DNA, the CDR3 is TGTGCCAGTAGTATCGCAGGGGGTAAGACTGGGGCCAACGTCCTGACTTTC. It encodes CASSIAGGKTGANVLTF.